This T cell receptor beta chain is drawn from a study of control samples from healthy donors and cancer patients. The method was immunoSEQ multiplex PCR; TCRdb's version includes in-frame clones alone and lacks a portion of them. The data contain 130,000 or so clones, around 87% of them seen just once; the ten biggest clones take up 2.9%. The sequencing sample was made of blood. This receptor was identified in a man between 60 and 75 years old in good health.

Here the CDR3 DNA reads TGCGCCAGCAGCACCGGGGGAACGGGGGTGGTCCATGAGCAGTTCTTC. It is translated as CASSTGGTGVVHEQFF. This sequence joins TRBV5-1 and TRBJ2-1; a weak D match, TRBD2 (6 bases). Trimming left V 4 bases short and J 8 bases short, with 22 bases between. CDR3 length: 16 amino acids. Germline assignment: CDR1 SGHRS and CDR2 YFSETQ.